This T cell receptor (beta chain) derives from a study of T cells after yellow fever vaccination. Trimming removed 1 base from V and 7 bases from J, with 10 bases in between. This CDR3 has 13 residues. The germline V gene has CDR1 LGHNA and CDR2 YSLEER. TCRdb re-called the 5' RACE reads through MiXCR, storing one row per CDR3 protein. This table has 500,000 to 650,000 distinct CDR3 sequences, 9% to 15% appearing once. The receptor comes from a man between 25 and 39 years old who received the YFV17D yellow fever vaccine. The sample was PBMCs, taken on the day of the yellow fever booster vaccination. The V call is TRBV4-3, the J call TRBJ1-1; D is undetermined. The CDR3, as DNA: TGCGCCAGCAGCCAAGTCGGGGTTGTTGAAGCTTTCTTT. It encodes CASSQVGVVEAFF.